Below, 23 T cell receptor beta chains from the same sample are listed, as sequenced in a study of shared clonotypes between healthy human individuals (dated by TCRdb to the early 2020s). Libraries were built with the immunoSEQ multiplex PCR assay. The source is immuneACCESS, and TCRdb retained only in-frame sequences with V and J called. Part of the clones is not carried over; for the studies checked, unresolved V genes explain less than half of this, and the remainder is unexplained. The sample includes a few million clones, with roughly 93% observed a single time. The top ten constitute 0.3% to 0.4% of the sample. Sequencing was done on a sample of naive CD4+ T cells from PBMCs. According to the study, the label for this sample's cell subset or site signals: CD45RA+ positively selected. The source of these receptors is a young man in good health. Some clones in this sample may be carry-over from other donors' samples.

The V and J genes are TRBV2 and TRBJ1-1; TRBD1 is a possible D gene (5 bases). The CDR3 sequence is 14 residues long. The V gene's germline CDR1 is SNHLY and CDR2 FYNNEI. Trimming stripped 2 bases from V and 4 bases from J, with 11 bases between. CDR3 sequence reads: CASSEQTGGTEAFF. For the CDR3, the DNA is TGTGCCAGCAGTGAACAGACCGGGGGCACTGAAGCTTTCTTT.

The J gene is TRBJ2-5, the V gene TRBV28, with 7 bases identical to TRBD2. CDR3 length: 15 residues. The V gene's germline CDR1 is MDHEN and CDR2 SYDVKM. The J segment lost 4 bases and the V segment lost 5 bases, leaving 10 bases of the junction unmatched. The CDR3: CASSPGGWSGETQYF. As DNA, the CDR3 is TGTGCCAGCAGTCCCGGGGGGTGGAGTGGAGAGACCCAGTACTTC.

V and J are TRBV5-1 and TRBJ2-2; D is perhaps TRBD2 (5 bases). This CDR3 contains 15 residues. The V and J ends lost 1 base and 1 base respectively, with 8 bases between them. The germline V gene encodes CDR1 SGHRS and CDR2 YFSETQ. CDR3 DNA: TGCGCCAGCAGCTTGTACGAGGGGAACACCGGGGAGCTGTTTTTT. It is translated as CASSLYEGNTGELFF. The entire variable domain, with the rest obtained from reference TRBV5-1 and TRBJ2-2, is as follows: KAGVTQTPRYLIKTRGQQVTLSCSPISGHRSVSWYQQTPGQGLQFLFEYFSETQRNKGNFPGRFSGRQFSNSRSEMNVSTLELGDSALYLCASSLYEGNTGELFFGEGSRLTVL.

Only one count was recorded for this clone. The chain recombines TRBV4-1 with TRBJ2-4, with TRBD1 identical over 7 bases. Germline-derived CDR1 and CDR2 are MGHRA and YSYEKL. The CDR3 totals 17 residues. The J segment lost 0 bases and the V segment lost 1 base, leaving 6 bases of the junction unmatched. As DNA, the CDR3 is TGCGCCAGCAGCCAAGGGAGACAGGGCCTAGCCAAAAACATTCAGTACTTC. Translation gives CASSQGRQGLAKNIQYF.

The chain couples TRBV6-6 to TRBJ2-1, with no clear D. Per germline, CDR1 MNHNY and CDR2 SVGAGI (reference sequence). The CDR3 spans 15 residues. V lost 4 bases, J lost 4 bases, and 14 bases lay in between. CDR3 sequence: CASSFPGLGYNEQFF. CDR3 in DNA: TGTGCCAGCAGTTTCCCGGGCCTGGGGTACAATGAGCAGTTCTTC.

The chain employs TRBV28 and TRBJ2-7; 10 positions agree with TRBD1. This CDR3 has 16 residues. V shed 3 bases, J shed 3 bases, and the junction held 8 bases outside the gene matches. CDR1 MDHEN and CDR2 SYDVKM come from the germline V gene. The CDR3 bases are TGTGCCAGCAGTTTTCGACAGGGGGCTGGCGGCTACGAGCAGTACTTC. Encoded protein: CASSFRQGAGGYEQYF. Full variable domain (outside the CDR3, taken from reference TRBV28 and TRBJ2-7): DVKVTQSSRYLVKRTGEKVFLECVQDMDHENMFWYRQDPGLGLRLIYFSYDVKMKEKGDIPEGYSVSREKKERFSLILESASTNQTSMYLCASSFRQGAGGYEQYFGPGTRLTVT.

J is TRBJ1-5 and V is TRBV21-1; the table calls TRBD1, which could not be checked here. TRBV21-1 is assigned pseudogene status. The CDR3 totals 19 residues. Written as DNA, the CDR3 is TGTGCCAGCAGCAAAGACAAGGAAGCAGGGGACCATAGCAATCAGCCCCAGCATTTT. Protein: CASSKDKEAGDHSNQPQHF.

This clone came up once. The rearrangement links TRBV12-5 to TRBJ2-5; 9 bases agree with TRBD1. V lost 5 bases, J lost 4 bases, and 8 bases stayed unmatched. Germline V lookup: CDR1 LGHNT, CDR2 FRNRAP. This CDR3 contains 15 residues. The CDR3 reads CASGPGQGERETQYF. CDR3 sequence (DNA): TGTGCTAGTGGTCCGGGACAGGGAGAACGAGAGACCCAGTACTTC.

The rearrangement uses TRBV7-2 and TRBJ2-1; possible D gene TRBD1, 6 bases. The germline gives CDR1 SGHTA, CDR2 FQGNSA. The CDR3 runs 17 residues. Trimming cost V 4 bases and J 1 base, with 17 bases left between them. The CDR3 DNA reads TGTGCCAGCAGCTCACAGCACCGGACAGCTTCCTACAATGAGCAGTTCTTC. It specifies CASSSQHRTASYNEQFF.

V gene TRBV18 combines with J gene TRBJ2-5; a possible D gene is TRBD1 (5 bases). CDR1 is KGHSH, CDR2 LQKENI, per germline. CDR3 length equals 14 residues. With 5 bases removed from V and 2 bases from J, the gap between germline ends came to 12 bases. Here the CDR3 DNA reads TGTGCCAGCTCATTCTCCAGGGCGCAAGAGACCCAGTACTTC. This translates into CASSFSRAQETQYF.

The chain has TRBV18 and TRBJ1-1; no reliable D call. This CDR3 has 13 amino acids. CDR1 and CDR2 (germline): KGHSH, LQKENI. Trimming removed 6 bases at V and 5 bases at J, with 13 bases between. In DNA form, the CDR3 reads TGTGCCAGCTCCACCGCTATGGTAACTGAAGCTTTCTTT. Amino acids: CASSTAMVTEAFF.

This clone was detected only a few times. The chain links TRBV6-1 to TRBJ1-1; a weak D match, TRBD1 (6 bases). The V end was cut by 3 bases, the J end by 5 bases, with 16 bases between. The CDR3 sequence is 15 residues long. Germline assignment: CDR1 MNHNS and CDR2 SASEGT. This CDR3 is CASSDSGRGNTEAFF. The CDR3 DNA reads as TGTGCCAGCAGTGATTCGGGTAGGGGGAATACTGAAGCTTTCTTT.

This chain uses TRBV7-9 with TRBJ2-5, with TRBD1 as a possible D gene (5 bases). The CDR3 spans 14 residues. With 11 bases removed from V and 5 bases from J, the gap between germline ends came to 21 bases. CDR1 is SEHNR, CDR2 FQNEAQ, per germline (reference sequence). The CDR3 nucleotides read TGTGCCCTGAATTCGGCAGGGATGGGGGAGACCCAGTACTTC. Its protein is CALNSAGMGETQYF. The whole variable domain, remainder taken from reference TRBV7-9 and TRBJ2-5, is DTGVSQNPRHKITKRGQNVTFRCDPISEHNRLYWYRQTLGQGPEFLTYFQNEAQLEKSRLLSDRFSAERPKGSFSTLEIQRTEQGDSAMYLCALNSAGMGETQYFGPGTRLLVL.

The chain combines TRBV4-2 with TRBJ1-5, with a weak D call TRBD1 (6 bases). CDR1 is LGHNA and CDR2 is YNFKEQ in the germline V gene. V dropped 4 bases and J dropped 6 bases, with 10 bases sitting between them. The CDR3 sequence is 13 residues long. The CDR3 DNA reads TGTGCCAGCAGCCCTGGAGGGGGTCAGCCCCAGCATTTT. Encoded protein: CASSPGGGQPQHF.

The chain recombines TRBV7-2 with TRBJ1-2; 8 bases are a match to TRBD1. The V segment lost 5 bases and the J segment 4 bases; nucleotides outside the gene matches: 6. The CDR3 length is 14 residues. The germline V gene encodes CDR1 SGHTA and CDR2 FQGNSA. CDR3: CASSPGQAIYGYTF. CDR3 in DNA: TGTGCCAGCAGCCCGGGACAGGCGATCTATGGCTACACCTTC.

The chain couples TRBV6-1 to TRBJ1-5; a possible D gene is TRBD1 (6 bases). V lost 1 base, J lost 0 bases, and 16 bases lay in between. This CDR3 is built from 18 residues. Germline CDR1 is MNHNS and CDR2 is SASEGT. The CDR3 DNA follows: TGTGCCAGCAGTGAAGGGAGGACAGCCGCTTATAGCAATCAGCCCCAGCATTTT. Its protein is CASSEGRTAAYSNQPQHF.

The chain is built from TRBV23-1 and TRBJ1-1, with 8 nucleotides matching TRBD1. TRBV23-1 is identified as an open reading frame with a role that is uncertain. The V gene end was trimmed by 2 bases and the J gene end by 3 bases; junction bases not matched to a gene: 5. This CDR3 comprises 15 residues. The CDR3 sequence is CASSQDGTGDTEAFF. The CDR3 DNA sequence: TGCGCCAGCAGTCAAGACGGGACAGGAGACACTGAAGCTTTCTTT.

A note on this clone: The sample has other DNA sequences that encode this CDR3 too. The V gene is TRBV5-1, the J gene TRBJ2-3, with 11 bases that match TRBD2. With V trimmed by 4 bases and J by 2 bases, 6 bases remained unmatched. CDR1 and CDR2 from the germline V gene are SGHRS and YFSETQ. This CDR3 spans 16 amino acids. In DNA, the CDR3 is TGCGCCAGCAGCGGGGGGACTAGCGGTTCCACAGATACGCAGTATTTT. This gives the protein CASSGGTSGSTDTQYF.

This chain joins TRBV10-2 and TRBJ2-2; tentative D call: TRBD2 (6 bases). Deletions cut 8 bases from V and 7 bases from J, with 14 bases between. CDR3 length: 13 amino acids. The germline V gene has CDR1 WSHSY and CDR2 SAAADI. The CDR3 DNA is TGCGCCAGCTTGAGTAGCGGTGGCGGGGAGCTGTTTTTT. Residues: CASLSSGGGELFF.

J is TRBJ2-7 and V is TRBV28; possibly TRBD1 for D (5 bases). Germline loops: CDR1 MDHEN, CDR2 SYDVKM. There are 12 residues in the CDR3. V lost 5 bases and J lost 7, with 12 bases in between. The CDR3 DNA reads TGTGCCAGCAGTCCAGGGTTCGGGGAGCAGTACTTC. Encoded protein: CASSPGFGEQYF.

As DNA, the CDR3 is TGTGCCAGCAGTTACCTGAGCGGGAGACCTAATGAGCAGTTCTTC. This sequence encodes CASSYLSGRPNEQFF. This chain joins TRBV6-6 and TRBJ2-1, with 8 bases identical to TRBD2. Germline CDR1 MNHNY, CDR2 SVGAGI (reference sequence). The V segment lost 2 bases and the J segment 7 bases; nucleotides outside the gene matches: 7. CDR3 length equals 15 residues.

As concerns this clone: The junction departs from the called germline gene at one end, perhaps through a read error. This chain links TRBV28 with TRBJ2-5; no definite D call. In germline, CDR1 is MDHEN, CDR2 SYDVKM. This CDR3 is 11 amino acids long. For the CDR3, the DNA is TGTGCCGGCAGTCCCAGGGAGACCCAGTACTTC. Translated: CAGSPRETQYF. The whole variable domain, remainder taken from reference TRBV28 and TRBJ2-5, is DVKVTQSSRYLVKRTGEKVFLECVQDMDHENMFWYRQDPGLGLRLIYFSYDVKMKEKGDIPEGYSVSREKKERFSLILESASTNQTSMYLCAGSPRETQYFGPGTRLLVL.

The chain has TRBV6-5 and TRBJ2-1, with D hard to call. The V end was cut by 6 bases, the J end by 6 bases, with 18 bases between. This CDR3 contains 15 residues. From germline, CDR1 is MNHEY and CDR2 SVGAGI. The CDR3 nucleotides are TGTGCCAGCAGCCCTCTTCGGCTAGGCCTCAATGAGCAGTTCTTC. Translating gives CASSPLRLGLNEQFF.